The next 30 T cell receptor beta chains were all read from a single sample in a study of OX40 agonist ivuxolimab in advanced cancers. Produced via immunoSEQ multiplex PCR; TCRdb's table is partial and in-frame only. The repertoire has tens of thousands of clones, around 80% of them found once; the top ten carry roughly 14%. The starting material was CD4+ or CD8+ T cells sorted from blood, obtained in a trial of the OX40 agonist ivuxolimab. Source of these receptors: an adult with an advanced solid tumor such as melanoma, head and neck, liver or kidney cancer.

J is TRBJ1-2 and V is TRBV19; D gene uncertain. Deletions cut 1 base from V and 4 bases from J, with 10 bases between. The CDR3 has 14 amino acids. Germline assignment: CDR1 LNHDA and CDR2 SQIVND (reference sequence). This CDR3 reads CASSIGLAAYGYTF. CDR3 in DNA: TGTGCCAGTAGTATAGGGTTGGCAGCCTATGGCTACACCTTC.

CDR3 region: CASSAGQGKGYEQFF. CDR3 in DNA: TGTGCCAGCAGCGCGGGACAGGGGAAGGGCTATGAGCAGTTCTTC. This chain joins TRBV9 and TRBJ2-1; 10 nucleotides line up with TRBD1. The CDR3 has 15 residues. The germline gives CDR1 SGDLS, CDR2 YYNGEE. After removal of 3 bases from V and 8 bases from J, the junction contained 8 bases not matched to a gene.

V usage is TRBV30 and J usage is TRBJ2-2, with D unclear. Germline CDR1 and CDR2: GTSNPN and SVGIG (reference sequence). V lost 5 bases and J lost 7, with 11 bases in between. CDR3 size: 12 residues. The CDR3 DNA follows: TGTGCCTGGGGAAATTGGGACGGGGAGCTGTTTTTT. Protein product: CAWGNWDGELFF.

This clone turned up a few times. This chain joins TRBV15 and TRBJ1-2; 7 bases map to TRBD1. The V and J ends lost 1 base and 5 bases, in that order; junction bases with no gene match: 4. CDR1 and CDR2 from the germline V gene are LNHNV and YYDKDF (reference sequence). This CDR3 has 14 residues. CDR3 coding DNA: TGTGCCACCAGCAGAGGGGGGACAGATTATGGCTACACCTTC. This sequence encodes CATSRGGTDYGYTF.

The rearrangement links TRBV5-1 to TRBJ2-1; possibly TRBD1 for D (5 bases). V was cut by 4 bases and J by 2 bases, with 10 bases left in between. There are 14 residues in the CDR3. Germline V gene sequence: CDR1 SGHRS, CDR2 YFSETQ. CDR3 loop: CASSLPDTYNEQFF. The CDR3 DNA sequence: TGCGCCAGCAGCCTACCGGACACCTACAATGAGCAGTTCTTC.

The CDR3 reads CASSIVPVFYNEQFF. The DNA of the CDR3 is TGTGCCAGTAGTATAGTCCCGGTATTTTACAATGAGCAGTTCTTC. The rearrangement uses TRBV19 and TRBJ2-1; D remains unclear. The germline gives CDR1 LNHDA, CDR2 SQIVND (reference sequence). The V end lost 1 base, the J end lost 4 bases, and 11 bases lay between the germline ends. The CDR3 extends over 15 amino acids.

This sequence joins TRBV29-1 and TRBJ1-2; D gene uncertain. This CDR3 region has 13 residues. The germline V and J ends were trimmed by 2 bases and 5 bases, with 12 bases remaining between them. Germline V gene lookup returns CDR1 SQVTM and CDR2 ANQGSEA. CDR3 loop: CSVERSRGYGYTF. The CDR3 DNA reads as TGCAGCGTTGAACGAAGCAGAGGATATGGCTACACCTTC.

The gene calls are TRBV5-1 and TRBJ2-3; no firm D call. The V and J ends lost 4 bases and 3 bases respectively, with 12 bases between them. Germline CDR1 reads SGHRS; CDR2 reads YFSETQ. The CDR3 has 14 amino acids. The CDR3 loop reads CASSPRTNTDTQYF. CDR3 bases: TGCGCCAGCAGCCCGCGGACCAATACAGATACGCAGTATTTT.

The chain joins TRBV11-1 to TRBJ2-1; the match to TRBD2 covers 10 bases. From germline, CDR1 is SGHAT and CDR2 FQDESV (reference sequence). V gave up 5 bases and J gave up 5 bases; unmatched junction bases: 12. The CDR3 is 17 amino acids. CDR3 sequence reads: CASSHQSTSGPHNEQFF. The CDR3 DNA sequence: TGTGCCAGCAGCCACCAATCGACTAGCGGGCCCCACAATGAGCAGTTCTTC.

The chain carries TRBV6-1 and TRBJ1-1; 9 bases are a match to TRBD1. V lost 3 bases and J lost 2; bases outside the gene matches: 7. The CDR3 length is 16 residues. Germline V lookup: CDR1 MNHNS, CDR2 SASEGT. The CDR3 nucleotides are TGTGCCAGCAGTGAGGGACAGGGACGAACAAACACTGAAGCTTTCTTT. This encodes CASSEGQGRTNTEAFF.

This clone was observed once. The chain has TRBV11-2 and TRBJ1-1; tentative D call: TRBD1 (6 bases). V lost 1 base to trimming and J lost 10 bases, with 13 bases between them. This CDR3 spans 13 amino acids. Germline V gene sequence: CDR1 SGHAT, CDR2 FQNNGV. This CDR3 is CASSLGGGQGAFF. The CDR3 bases are TGTGCCAGCAGCTTAGGCGGGGGGCAGGGAGCTTTCTTT. The variable domain in full, completed from reference TRBV11-2 and TRBJ1-1, reads EAGVAQSPRYKIIEKRQSVAFWCNPISGHATLYWYQQILGQGPKLLIQFQNNGVVDDSQLPKDRFSAERLKGVDSTLKIQPAKLEDSAVYLCASSLGGGQGAFFGQGTRLTVV.

The chain couples TRBV5-1 to TRBJ1-2; TRBD1 agrees at 7 bases. Per germline, CDR1 SGHRS and CDR2 YFSETQ. The V segment lost 1 base and the J segment 6 bases; nucleotides outside the gene matches: 6. The CDR3 has 14 residues. CDR3 protein: CASSLQGDLDGYTF. Here the CDR3 DNA reads TGCGCCAGCAGCTTGCAGGGGGATTTGGATGGCTACACCTTC. Variable domain in full (rest from reference TRBV5-1 and TRBJ1-2): KAGVTQTPRYLIKTRGQQVTLSCSPISGHRSVSWYQQTPGQGLQFLFEYFSETQRNKGNFPGRFSGRQFSNSRSEMNVSTLELGDSALYLCASSLQGDLDGYTFGSGTRLTVV.

The rearrangement joins TRBV29-1 to TRBJ2-6; TRBD1 might be the D (5 bases). Germline values: CDR1 SQVTM, CDR2 ANQGSEA. The CDR3 contains 13 residues. Trimming took off 7 bases at V and 2 bases at J, with 9 bases between the two ends. CDR3 sequence (DNA): TGCAGCGCCAGGGATGCTGGGGCCAACGTCCTGACTTTC. Translation gives CSARDAGANVLTF.

The rearrangement links TRBV5-4 to TRBJ2-3; D is perhaps TRBD1 (6 bases). The CDR3 loop spans 15 amino acids. The V end lost 0 bases, the J end lost 6 bases, and 14 bases lay between the germline ends. CDR1 and CDR2 (germline): SGHNT, YYREEE (reference sequence). Here the CDR3 reads CASSLVGAARDTQYF. The CDR3 DNA is TGTGCCAGCAGCTTGGTGGGGGCGGCCCGCGATACGCAGTATTTT.

The chain recombines TRBV30 with TRBJ1-3; D is uncertain. Germline-derived CDR1 and CDR2 are GTSNPN and SVGIG (reference sequence). Trimming pared 7 bases from V and 0 bases from J, leaving 13 bases between. This CDR3 contains 14 residues. CDR3 protein: CASLDLRSGNTIYF. In DNA, the CDR3 is TGTGCCTCGCTCGACCTACGCTCTGGAAACACCATATATTTT.

V is TRBV7-9 and J is TRBJ1-5, with 8 bases aligning to TRBD1. Per germline, CDR1 SEHNR and CDR2 FQNEAQ (reference sequence). The CDR3 length is 15 residues. The trim removed 7 bases at V and 2 bases at J, leaving 7 bases unmatched. CDR3 in amino acids: CASTDREGGNQPQHF. The CDR3 DNA reads as TGTGCCAGCACGGACAGGGAGGGCGGCAATCAGCCCCAGCATTTT.

The chain recombines TRBV6-6 with TRBJ1-2; D perhaps matches TRBD1 (6 bases). The CDR3 spans 16 residues. Germline CDR1 MNHNY, CDR2 SVGAGI (reference sequence). Trimming removed 2 bases from V and 8 bases from J, with 21 bases in between. The CDR3 is CASSYGRGQGSVGYTF. For the CDR3, the DNA is TGTGCCAGCAGTTACGGTCGTGGGCAGGGGTCCGTGGGCTACACCTTC.

This clone was seen only once. The chain is built from TRBV6-1 and TRBJ1-1; D is undetermined. CDR3 length: 12 residues. Germline V gene lookup returns CDR1 MNHNS and CDR2 SASEGT. Deletions cut 10 bases from V and 9 bases from J, with 18 bases between. The CDR3 nucleotides are TGTGCCATTCACACCAACGGGGATCAAGCTTTCTTT. Protein product: CAIHTNGDQAFF.

The chain employs TRBV5-1 and TRBJ2-7, with 9 bases aligning to TRBD2. Trimming took 6 bases from V and 5 from J; bases not matched to a gene: 9. Germline-derived CDR1 and CDR2 are SGHRS and YFSETQ. This CDR3 is 14 amino acids long. The CDR3 DNA sequence: TGCGCCAGCACTCCACAGGGACTAGCTAACGAGCAGTACTTC. Translated, it gives CASTPQGLANEQYF.

This chain uses TRBV5-4 with TRBJ2-2; no firm D call. Trimming stripped 4 bases from V and 2 bases from J, with 3 bases between. Germline CDR1 reads SGHNT; CDR2 reads YYREEE (reference sequence). The CDR3 totals 12 residues. The CDR3 DNA reads as TGTGCCAGCAGCGTTAACACCGGGGAGCTGTTTTTT. It specifies CASSVNTGELFF.

The chain employs TRBV11-2 and TRBJ1-2, with D possibly TRBD1 on 5 matching bases. Between the trimmed V and J ends, which lost 0 bases and 7 bases, there was a span of 15 bases. Per the germline V gene, CDR1 is SGHAT and CDR2 is FQNNGV. This CDR3 is 15 amino acids long. This CDR3 is CASSLEPGAGGGYTF. The DNA of the CDR3 is TGTGCCAGCAGCTTAGAACCTGGGGCTGGTGGTGGCTACACCTTC.

The V and J genes are TRBV7-9 and TRBJ2-3; D gene uncertain. The V end lost 6 bases, the J end lost 5 bases, and 12 bases lay between the germline ends. CDR3 length: 13 residues. Looked up from germline, CDR1 is SEHNR and CDR2 is FQNEAQ (reference sequence). DNA for the CDR3: TGTGCCAGCAGTTTGGGCCTGGGAGATACGCAGTATTTT. Residues: CASSLGLGDTQYF.

The V call is TRBV27, the J call TRBJ1-5, with 7 bases fitting TRBD1. Germline CDR1 and CDR2: MNHEY and SMNVEV (reference sequence). Trimming took 4 bases from V and 7 from J; bases not matched to a gene: 4. There are 13 residues in the CDR3. CDR3 nucleotide sequence: TGTGCCAGCAGTTCGACAGGGCGGCAGCCCCAGCATTTT. Translated, it gives CASSSTGRQPQHF.

The chain employs TRBV6-6 and TRBJ2-5, with 10 nucleotides matching TRBD2. The junction had 3 bases not matched to a gene; V was cut back by 6 bases and J by 2 bases. The CDR3 is made up of 14 amino acids. Germline V gives CDR1 MNHNY, CDR2 SVGAGI (reference sequence). In DNA form, the CDR3 reads TGTGCCAGCAGAGCACTAGCGGGGCAAGAGACCCAGTACTTC. It specifies CASRALAGQETQYF.

CDR3 DNA sequence: TGTGCCAGCGAGGGACTGTGGACTTCCAATGAGCAGTTCTTC. Its protein product is CASEGLWTSNEQFF. This chain joins TRBV2 and TRBJ2-1, with a weak D call TRBD2 (6 bases). Germline CDR1 reads SNHLY; CDR2 reads FYNNEI. V was shortened by 8 bases and J by 6 bases, with 17 bases between the two germline ends. The CDR3 spans 14 residues. Variable domain in full (rest from reference TRBV2 and TRBJ2-1): EPEVTQTPSHQVTQMGQEVILRCVPISNHLYFYWYRQILGQKVEFLVSFYNNEISEKSEIFDDQFSVERPDGSNFTLKIRSTKLEDSAMYFCASEGLWTSNEQFFGPGTRLTVL.

As DNA, the CDR3 is TGTGCCAGCAGGGACTCGACTAGCGGGGTTCAAGAGACCCAGTACTTC. Translated: CASRDSTSGVQETQYF. The V gene is TRBV7-9, the J gene TRBJ2-5, with 11 bases lining up with TRBD2. This CDR3 is built from 16 residues. After removal of 6 bases from V and 2 bases from J, the junction contained 8 bases not matched to a gene. Germline values: CDR1 SEHNR, CDR2 FQNEAQ (reference sequence).

This clone was recorded only once. The chain combines TRBV5-1 with TRBJ1-6; maybe TRBD1 (5 bases). This CDR3 is 17 amino acids long. V was cut by 1 base and J by 8 bases, with 19 bases left in between. Germline V gives CDR1 SGHRS, CDR2 YFSETQ. In DNA form, the CDR3 reads TGCGCCAGCAGCTTGCTCCCAGGGTTCTTACGGTATTCACCCCTCCACTTT. Translated, it gives CASSLLPGFLRYSPLHF. Drawing the rest from reference TRBV5-1 and TRBJ1-6, the complete variable domain is KAGVTQTPRYLIKTRGQQVTLSCSPISGHRSVSWYQQTPGQGLQFLFEYFSETQRNKGNFPGRFSGRQFSNSRSEMNVSTLELGDSALYLCASSLLPGFLRYSPLHFGNGTRLTVT.

This chain uses TRBV7-9 with TRBJ2-2; 10 bases align to TRBD1. V trimming: 5 bases; J trimming: 5 bases; junction bases outside the gene matches: 11. CDR3 length: 17 amino acids. CDR1 SEHNR and CDR2 FQNEAQ come from the germline V gene (reference sequence). In nucleotides, the CDR3 is TGTGCCAGCAGCCCCAGAGCCGGGACAGGGGTTACCGGGGAGCTGTTTTTT. This translates into CASSPRAGTGVTGELFF.

Concerning this clone: This same CDR3 is encoded by further DNA sequences in the sample. V gene TRBV19 combines with J gene TRBJ2-1; D is undetermined. V lost 3 bases, J lost 0 bases, and 6 bases lay in between. Germline values: CDR1 LNHDA, CDR2 SQIVND (reference sequence). The CDR3 totals 14 residues. The CDR3, as DNA: TGTGCCAGTAGTATCGTTAGCTCCTACAATGAGCAGTTCTTC. Protein sequence: CASSIVSSYNEQFF.

V usage is TRBV7-9 and J usage is TRBJ2-7; 7 bases align to TRBD1. The junction had 6 bases not matched to a gene; V was cut back by 1 base and J by 3 bases. This CDR3 region has 15 residues. CDR1 is SEHNR and CDR2 is FQNEAQ in the germline V gene (reference sequence). The CDR3, as DNA: TGTGCCAGCAGCTTAGTCGGGGACAGCTTCTACGAGCAGTACTTC. Translated: CASSLVGDSFYEQYF.